This TCR beta chain came from a study of neurological immune-mediated disorders. Study-wide results and caveats: Whereas HTLV-1-associated myelopathy showed the most TCR clonal expansion, multiple sclerosis showed the least, with levels below those of healthy controls.

This clonotype occurred many times. Antigen unknown. With 10-nucleotide random UMIs, 5'RACE was used to make the cDNA. TCRdb analysed the 5' RACE reads with MiXCR anew, one entry per CDR3 protein. The data show 71,000 or so distinct CDR3 sequences, 12% to 15% seen once. Noted time point: longitudinal time-point 1 (baseline). The junction had 9 bases not matched to a gene; V was cut back by 3 bases and J by 7 bases. The CDR3 has 13 amino acids. The germline V gene has CDR1 SQVTM and CDR2 ANQGSEA. Sequenced material: PBMCs. The sequence was obtained from a female donor with HTLV-1-associated myelopathy (HAM/TSP). The chain links TRBV29-1 to TRBJ2-7; 7 positions match TRBD1. The CDR3 DNA reads TGCAGCGTTGAGGAACAGGGGTTGGGGGAGCAGTACTTC. Translated, it gives CSVEEQGLGEQYF.